This is a list of T cell receptor beta chains from one sample in a study of blood T cell repertoires in COVID-19. TCRdb's copy holds only in-frame clones and misses some; the assay was immunoSEQ multiplex PCR. The sample holds about 150,000 clones, approximately 84% seen once. The source material was peripheral blood. All receptors come from an elderly woman with acute or convalescent COVID-19. The CDR3 runs from the conserved cysteine through the conserved F or W. The D gene is left open where the match is weak. The size entry is marked missing in some rows and otherwise reads once, few, many or a size class.

CDR3 DNA: TGCGCCAGCAGCCCCTATACAGGGCGCTCCTACAATGAGCAGTTCTTC
CDR3 protein: CASSPYTGRSYNEQFF
D gene: .
V gene: TRBV5-1
clone size: .
J gene: TRBJ2-1

CDR3 DNA: TGTGCCAGCAGTTACGACGGACAGGGGCCGACTGAAGCTTTCTTT
CDR3 protein: CASSYDGQGPTEAFF
D gene: TRBD1
V gene: TRBV6-2/TRBV6-3
clone size: .
J gene: TRBJ1-1

CDR3 DNA: TGTGCCAGTAGTAAAACCGGGACAAGCACAGGGGGGACTGAAGCTTTCTTT
CDR3 protein: CASSKTGTSTGGTEAFF
D gene: TRBD1
V gene: TRBV19
clone size: few
J gene: TRBJ1-1

CDR3 DNA: TGTGCCAGCAGCCAAGTCGGTGAAGCGGAGACCCAGTACTTC
CDR3 protein: CASSQVGEAETQYF
D gene: .
V gene: TRBV3-1/TRBV3-2
clone size: .
J gene: TRBJ2-5

CDR3 DNA: TGTGCCAGCTCAACGAGGAGCTCCTACAATGAGCAGTTCTTC
CDR3 protein: CASSTRSSYNEQFF
D gene: .
V gene: TRBV18
clone size: few
J gene: TRBJ2-1

CDR3 DNA: TGTGCCAGCAGTGGGACAGGCGGCAATCAGCCCCAGCATTTT
CDR3 protein: CASSGTGGNQPQHF
D gene: TRBD1
V gene: TRBV2
clone size: .
J gene: TRBJ1-5

CDR3 DNA: TGTGCCAGCAGCGGACAGGTTAATCAGCCCCAGCATTTT
CDR3 protein: CASSGQVNQPQHF
D gene: TRBD1
V gene: TRBV7-2
clone size: .
J gene: TRBJ1-5

CDR3 DNA: TGTGCCAGCAGCTCGCGGACAGGGGACACTGAAGCTTTCTTT
CDR3 protein: CASSSRTGDTEAFF
D gene: TRBD1
V gene: TRBV5-4
clone size: few
J gene: TRBJ1-1

CDR3 DNA: TGTGCCAGCAGGGCTACTAGCGGGAGACCAGATACGCAGTATTTT
CDR3 protein: CASRATSGRPDTQYF
D gene: TRBD2
V gene: TRBV2
clone size: .
J gene: TRBJ2-3

CDR3 DNA: TGTGCCAGCGGAGGGATAGATAATTCACCCCTCCACTTT
CDR3 protein: CASGGIDNSPLHF
D gene: .
V gene: TRBV6-5
clone size: .
J gene: TRBJ1-6

CDR3 DNA: TGTGCCAGCAGAATGGGGACAGGGGGAACTGGAAACACCATATATTTT
CDR3 protein: CASRMGTGGTGNTIYF
D gene: TRBD1
V gene: TRBV28
clone size: .
J gene: TRBJ1-3

CDR3 DNA: TGTGCCAGCAGTCCCAGGGGGTCGTACACAGATACGCAGTATTTT
CDR3 protein: CASSPRGSYTDTQYF
D gene: TRBD1
V gene: TRBV28
clone size: .
J gene: TRBJ2-3

CDR3 DNA: TGTGCCAGTTTATTGAAGGGAGGGAACACTGAAGCTTTCTTT
CDR3 protein: CASLLKGGNTEAFF
D gene: .
V gene: TRBV19
clone size: .
J gene: TRBJ1-1

CDR3 DNA: TGCGCCAGCAGCAATCGAGGGACAGGGGATTTGGGGACTGAAGCTTTCTTT
CDR3 protein: CASSNRGTGDLGTEAFF
D gene: TRBD1
V gene: TRBV5-1
clone size: .
J gene: TRBJ1-1

CDR3 DNA: TGTGCCAGCAGTGATCGGGACACGTCCTATAATTCACCCCTCCACTTT
CDR3 protein: CASSDRDTSYNSPLHF
D gene: .
V gene: TRBV6-1
clone size: .
J gene: TRBJ1-6

CDR3 DNA: TGTGCCAGTAGTCCGCAGGGATCTGGAAACACCATATATTTT
CDR3 protein: CASSPQGSGNTIYF
D gene: .
V gene: TRBV19
clone size: .
J gene: TRBJ1-3

CDR3 DNA: TGTGCCAGTAGTATGGGGACAGGGGTTTATCTTAACTATGGCTACACCTTC
CDR3 protein: CASSMGTGVYLNYGYTF
D gene: TRBD1
V gene: TRBV19
clone size: .
J gene: TRBJ1-2

CDR3 DNA: TGTGCCAGCAGGGAAGATGGCGTGGGCAGGGTCACCCTCCACTTT
CDR3 protein: CASREDGVGRVTLHF
D gene: .
V gene: TRBV6-1
clone size: .
J gene: TRBJ1-6

CDR3 DNA: TGTGCCAGCAGTGACCAGGGTTACTATGGCTACACCTTC
CDR3 protein: CASSDQGYYGYTF
D gene: .
V gene: TRBV2
clone size: .
J gene: TRBJ1-2

CDR3 DNA: TGTGCCAGCAGCTTCTTACCGGGACAGGGTTCCTACAATGAGCAGTTCTTC
CDR3 protein: CASSFLPGQGSYNEQFF
D gene: TRBD1
V gene: TRBV7-9
clone size: .
J gene: TRBJ2-1

CDR3 DNA: TGTGCCAGCAGCTTAGAATCCCTACTAGCCAAAAACATTCAGTACTTC
CDR3 protein: CASSLESLLAKNIQYF
D gene: .
V gene: TRBV7-2
clone size: .
J gene: TRBJ2-4

CDR3 DNA: TGTGCCAGCAGCGGACTGGGCGAGCAGTTCTTC
CDR3 protein: CASSGLGEQFF
D gene: .
V gene: TRBV3-1/TRBV3-2
clone size: .
J gene: TRBJ2-1

CDR3 DNA: TGTGCCACCGGACAGGGAACAGATACGCAGTATTTT
CDR3 protein: CATGQGTDTQYF
D gene: TRBD1
V gene: TRBV24-1
clone size: .
J gene: TRBJ2-3

CDR3 DNA: TGTGCCAGCAGCCCTAGTAGCGGGAGCTCCTACAATGAGCAGTTCTTC
CDR3 protein: CASSPSSGSSYNEQFF
D gene: TRBD2
V gene: TRBV9
clone size: once
J gene: TRBJ2-1

CDR3 DNA: TGTGCCAGCAGCCAAAACGGTGGCTATGGCTACACCTTC
CDR3 protein: CASSQNGGYGYTF
D gene: .
V gene: TRBV27
clone size: .
J gene: TRBJ1-2

CDR3 DNA: TGCGCCAGCAGCAACCGGGGAGTCCACAATGAGCAGTTCTTC
CDR3 protein: CASSNRGVHNEQFF
D gene: .
V gene: TRBV4-1
clone size: .
J gene: TRBJ2-1

CDR3 DNA: TGTGCCAGCAGTGAGAGGGAGGGCAATCAGCCCCAGCATTTT
CDR3 protein: CASSEREGNQPQHF
D gene: .
V gene: TRBV2
clone size: few
J gene: TRBJ1-5

CDR3 DNA: TGTGCCAGCAGCTTTCCTGAGTTCCTTAACCGGGAGCTGTTTTTT
CDR3 protein: CASSFPEFLNRELFF
D gene: .
V gene: TRBV28
clone size: .
J gene: TRBJ2-2

CDR3 DNA: TGTGCCAGCAGCCCACAGGGCGGGGGCTACACCTTC
CDR3 protein: CASSPQGGGYTF
D gene: .
V gene: TRBV3-1/TRBV3-2
clone size: .
J gene: TRBJ1-2

CDR3 DNA: TGTGCCAGCGCGAAAGGGGCCGGAGAGACCCAGTACTTC
CDR3 protein: CASAKGAGETQYF
D gene: .
V gene: TRBV2
clone size: few
J gene: TRBJ2-5

CDR3 DNA: TGTGCCAGCACCACAGACGGATTTAACTATGGCTACACCTTC
CDR3 protein: CASTTDGFNYGYTF
D gene: .
V gene: TRBV9
clone size: .
J gene: TRBJ1-2

CDR3 DNA: TGCGCCAGCAGCCCACAGGGTACCGGGGAGCTGTTTTTT
CDR3 protein: CASSPQGTGELFF
D gene: .
V gene: TRBV5-1
clone size: .
J gene: TRBJ2-2

CDR3 DNA: TGTGCCTGGAGTGGGACAGGGGGCAGGTGGGGGCCCCATAAACTGTTTTTT
CDR3 protein: CAWSGTGGRWGPHKLFF
D gene: TRBD1
V gene: TRBV30
clone size: .
J gene: TRBJ1-4

CDR3 DNA: TGTGCCAGTAGGGCGGGGAGGGGAACCCTGAACACCGGGGAGCTGTTTTTT
CDR3 protein: CASRAGRGTLNTGELFF
D gene: TRBD2
V gene: TRBV19
clone size: .
J gene: TRBJ2-2

CDR3 DNA: TGTGCCAGTAGTGACAGGGGGGGCAATCAGCCCCAGCATTTT
CDR3 protein: CASSDRGGNQPQHF
D gene: TRBD1
V gene: TRBV19
clone size: .
J gene: TRBJ1-5

CDR3 DNA: TGTGCCAGCAGCTTAGCGCCCCAGGGTTATGGTGGCTACACCTTC
CDR3 protein: CASSLAPQGYGGYTF
D gene: .
V gene: TRBV7-2
clone size: .
J gene: TRBJ1-2

CDR3 DNA: TGCGCCAGCAGTGAGGTCAGCCAAGAGACCCAGTACTTC
CDR3 protein: CASSEVSQETQYF
D gene: .
V gene: TRBV10-2
clone size: .
J gene: TRBJ2-5

CDR3 DNA: TGTGCCAGCAGTGTTATCACAGATACGCAGTATTTT
CDR3 protein: CASSVITDTQYF
D gene: .
V gene: TRBV6-1
clone size: .
J gene: TRBJ2-3

CDR3 DNA: TGTGCCAGCAGTTTTCCAGGGCACTACGAGCAGTACTTC
CDR3 protein: CASSFPGHYEQYF
D gene: .
V gene: TRBV27
clone size: .
J gene: TRBJ2-7

CDR3 DNA: TGTGCCAGCAGTTTCCAGGGGGCTGGCGGTAAAGAGACCCAGTACTTC
CDR3 protein: CASSFQGAGGKETQYF
D gene: TRBD1
V gene: TRBV2
clone size: once
J gene: TRBJ2-5

CDR3 DNA: TGTGCCAGTAGTATAGCCCGGGTTGGGGAAGCTTTCTTT
CDR3 protein: CASSIARVGEAFF
D gene: .
V gene: TRBV19
clone size: once
J gene: TRBJ1-1

CDR3 DNA: TGTGCCAGCAGTAGGCGCGGAGGCGGATCTAATGAAAAACTGTTTTTT
CDR3 protein: CASSRRGGGSNEKLFF
D gene: .
V gene: TRBV27
clone size: few
J gene: TRBJ1-4

CDR3 DNA: TGTGCCAGCAGTTACTCCGGACAGCTCTCCTACGAGCAGTACTTC
CDR3 protein: CASSYSGQLSYEQYF
D gene: .
V gene: TRBV6-5
clone size: .
J gene: TRBJ2-7

CDR3 DNA: TGTGCCACCAGTGACCTCGGGGGGACAGGATTCATGAACACTGAAGCTTTCTTT
CDR3 protein: CATSDLGGTGFMNTEAFF
D gene: TRBD1
V gene: TRBV24-1
clone size: .
J gene: TRBJ1-1

CDR3 DNA: TGTGCCAGCAGCCTAGGGACGGAGGGGAATTCACCCCTCCACTTT
CDR3 protein: CASSLGTEGNSPLHF
D gene: .
V gene: TRBV3-1/TRBV3-2
clone size: .
J gene: TRBJ1-6

CDR3 DNA: TGCGCCAGCAGAGGAGGCGGGGGGGCCACCGGGGAGCTGTTTTTT
CDR3 protein: CASRGGGGATGELFF
D gene: TRBD2
V gene: TRBV5-1
clone size: once
J gene: TRBJ2-2

CDR3 DNA: TGTGCCAGCAGCCCAGGGATCCCCTACGAGCAGTACTTC
CDR3 protein: CASSPGIPYEQYF
D gene: .
V gene: TRBV3-1/TRBV3-2
clone size: once
J gene: TRBJ2-7

CDR3 DNA: TGTGCCAGCAGTACTAGCGGGAGGGACACCGGGGAGCTGTTTTTT
CDR3 protein: CASSTSGRDTGELFF
D gene: TRBD2
V gene: TRBV2
clone size: .
J gene: TRBJ2-2

CDR3 DNA: TGTGCCAGCAGTTTAAGTGGAGGCGGCCGGACTGAAGCTTTCTTT
CDR3 protein: CASSLSGGGRTEAFF
D gene: .
V gene: TRBV28
clone size: .
J gene: TRBJ1-1

CDR3 DNA: TGCGCCAGCAGCGCGACTAGCGGGGGCTCCTACAATGAGCTGTTCTTC
CDR3 protein: CASSATSGGSYNELFF
D gene: TRBD2
V gene: TRBV5-1
clone size: once
J gene: TRBJ2-1

CDR3 DNA: TGTGCCAGCTCGAGAGCTAGCAATCAGCCCCAGCATTTT
CDR3 protein: CASSRASNQPQHF
D gene: .
V gene: TRBV18
clone size: once
J gene: TRBJ1-5

CDR3 DNA: TGCGCCAGCAGCTTGGGCGCGACTAGCGTAAATGAGCAGTTCTTC
CDR3 protein: CASSLGATSVNEQFF
D gene: TRBD2
V gene: TRBV5-1
clone size: few
J gene: TRBJ2-1